These 20 T cell receptor beta chains originate from one sample sequenced in a study of post-analysis software for immune sequencing data. Study results and caveats: A few TRBV segments appeared more often in patients than in controls, and TRBV5-6, TRBV5-1 and TRBV20-1 were among these.

TCR beta cDNA libraries included unique molecular identifiers. MiXCR was run by TCRdb on the PCR reads, yielding one entry per CDR3 protein. The sample holds about 200,000 distinct CDR3 sequences, around 29% seen once. Their target antigens are unknown. Sequences were obtained from blood. The receptors derive from a girl aged 2 to 17 with multiple sclerosis.

With respect to this clonotype: A much larger clone sits a single nucleotide away, making a read error possible. The genes are TRBV2 and TRBJ2-5; D might be TRBD1 (6 bases). V was cut by 7 bases and J by 11 bases, with 23 bases left in between. The CDR3 has 14 amino acids. Per the germline V gene, CDR1 is SNHLY and CDR2 is FYNNEI. DNA for the CDR3: TGTGCCAGCAAGGCAGGGGCTTCCGGCAATGAGCAGTACTTC. Its protein is CASKAGASGNEQYF.

This clonotype was seen a few times. CDR3: CASSQESVANSPLHF. The DNA of the CDR3 is TGTGCCAGCAGCCAAGAATCTGTCGCAAATTCACCCCTCCACTTT. The chain employs TRBV3-1 and TRBJ1-6; unclear D gene. The CDR3 spans 15 residues. The germline gives CDR1 LGHDT, CDR2 YNNKEL (reference sequence). V was pared by 0 bases and J by 7 bases, with 10 bases between.

In the case of this clonotype: A much bigger clone sits one base away, suggesting this may be a read error. CDR3 nucleotide sequence: TGCAGTGCTGGTGGGTGGACAGGGGAAGCAGATACGCAGTATTTT. Residues: CSAGGWTGEADTQYF. The rearrangement links TRBV20-1 to TRBJ2-3; 9 bases match TRBD1. Germline V gene data show CDR1 as DFQATT and CDR2 as SNEGSKA (reference sequence). The length of the CDR3 is 15 residues. With V trimmed by 5 bases and J by 4 bases, 10 bases remained unmatched.

This clonotype showed up many times. The V call is TRBV5-1, the J call TRBJ2-1; 9 nucleotides agree with TRBD2. The CDR3 has 15 amino acids. After removal of 4 bases from V and 4 bases from J, the junction contained 6 bases not matched to a gene. Germline CDR1 SGHRS, CDR2 YFSETQ. The CDR3 coding sequence is TGCGCCAGCAGCGCGGCGACTAGCGGATACAATGAGCAGTTCTTC. Protein: CASSAATSGYNEQFF.

This rearrangement joins TRBV5-1 to TRBJ1-6; D is ambiguous. In germline, CDR1 is SGHRS, CDR2 YFSETQ. Trimming removed 1 base at V and 0 bases at J, with 5 bases between. The CDR3 extends over 15 amino acids. CDR3 residues: CASSLTGSYNSPLHF. CDR3 nucleotide sequence: TGCGCCAGCAGCTTGACGGGCTCCTATAATTCACCCCTCCACTTT.

The J gene is TRBJ2-2, the V gene TRBV5-1; 9 bases map to TRBD1. The CDR3 has 16 amino acids. In germline, CDR1 is SGHRS, CDR2 YFSETQ. V lost 3 bases and J lost 6; bases outside the gene matches: 9. The CDR3 bases are TGCGCCAGCAGCTACTGGACAGGGGAAACCCCCGGGGAGCTGTTTTTT. It translates to CASSYWTGETPGELFF.

This clonotype has at least ten counts. The rearrangement uses TRBV7-9 and TRBJ2-1; possibly TRBD1 for D (6 bases). The CDR3 is made up of 16 amino acids. CDR1 and CDR2 from the germline V gene are SEHNR and FQNEAQ (reference sequence). V lost 5 bases and J lost 0, with 14 bases in between. The CDR3 DNA reads TGTGCCAGCAGCCCTCACACAGGGTTCTCCTACAATGAGCAGTTCTTC. It encodes CASSPHTGFSYNEQFF. The full variable domain, with the rest looked up from reference TRBV7-9 and TRBJ2-1, is DTGVSQNPRHKITKRGQNVTFRCDPISEHNRLYWYRQTLGQGPEFLTYFQNEAQLEKSRLLSDRFSAERPKGSFSTLEIQRTEQGDSAMYLCASSPHTGFSYNEQFFGPGTRLTVL.

This chain uses TRBV28 with TRBJ1-5; 9 nucleotides match TRBD1. Germline trimming cut 10 bases from V and 5 bases from J; bases unmatched to any gene: 12. This CDR3 contains 15 residues. Per germline, CDR1 MDHEN and CDR2 SYDVKM. The CDR3 DNA is TGTGCCACCTCAGATAGGGGACAGGGAGATCAGCCCCAGCATTTT. Residues: CATSDRGQGDQPQHF. Full variable domain (missing parts from reference TRBV28 and TRBJ1-5): DVKVTQSSRYLVKRTGEKVFLECVQDMDHENMFWYRQDPGLGLRLIYFSYDVKMKEKGDIPEGYSVSREKKERFSLILESASTNQTSMYLCATSDRGQGDQPQHFGDGTRLSIL.

This clonotype was seen more than once but under ten times. The chain combines TRBV7-3 with TRBJ2-2; 8 bases agree with TRBD1. V shed 5 bases and J 1 base; nucleotides not matched to a gene: 9. In germline, CDR1 is SGHTA, CDR2 FQGTGA. The CDR3 length is 17 residues. The DNA of the CDR3 is TGTGCCAGCAGCCTCCTTGCCGGGACAGGGAACACCGGGGAGCTGTTTTTT. Its translation is CASSLLAGTGNTGELFF.

This clonotype was counted at least ten times. The chain joins TRBV7-9 to TRBJ2-3; D gene unclear. CDR1 SEHNR and CDR2 FQNEAQ come from the germline V gene (reference sequence). Trimming left V 5 bases short and J 2 bases short, with 8 bases between. This CDR3 comprises 13 residues. In nucleotides, the CDR3 is TGTGCCAGCAGCAGGACGGACACAGATACGCAGTATTTT. It specifies CASSRTDTDTQYF.

V is TRBV5-6 and J is TRBJ1-5; D may be TRBD1 (6 bases). The CDR3 contains 14 residues. CDR1 SGHDT and CDR2 YYEEEE come from the germline V gene. Trimming shortened V by 3 bases and J by 7 bases, and 14 bases separated the two germline ends. Written as DNA, the CDR3 is TGTGCCAGCAGCTGGGATGGGGGCCGGCAGCCCCAGCATTTT. Translated, it gives CASSWDGGRQPQHF.

This sequence joins TRBV20-1 and TRBJ1-1; D is unclear. Per germline, CDR1 DFQATT and CDR2 SNEGSKA (reference sequence). V lost 2 bases, J lost 4 bases, and 14 bases lay in between. The CDR3 runs 14 residues. Here the CDR3 DNA reads TGCAGTGCTAGACGCGGCCGGGGAAGCACTGAAGCTTTCTTT. This codes for CSARRGRGSTEAFF.

This clonotype was recorded a few times. This sequence joins TRBV12-3 or TRBV12-4 and TRBJ2-2; D gene ambiguous. This CDR3 spans 13 amino acids. Trimming left V 6 bases short and J 6 bases short, with 11 bases between. The CDR3 nucleotides are TGTGCCAGCAGATTTCATCAGTCCGGGGAGCTGTTTTTT. It codes for CASRFHQSGELFF.

V usage is TRBV14 and J usage is TRBJ1-2; D may be TRBD1 (5 bases). The CDR3 length is 13 residues. Between the trimmed V and J ends, which lost 1 base and 6 bases, there was a span of 9 bases. Germline V gives CDR1 SGHDN, CDR2 FVKESK. The CDR3 nucleotides read TGTGCCAGCAGCCAAGGAGGGGTAAATGGCTACACCTTC. It codes for CASSQGGVNGYTF.

This clonotype was found many times. The V call is TRBV20-1, the J call TRBJ2-3; no definite D call. From germline, CDR1 is DFQATT and CDR2 SNEGSKA (reference sequence). The CDR3 spans 16 residues. V lost 2 bases to trimming and J lost 2 bases, with 17 bases between them. CDR3 sequence: CSARNPLQPLTDTQYF. Written as DNA, the CDR3 is TGCAGTGCTAGAAATCCTCTCCAGCCCCTCACAGATACGCAGTATTTT.

This clonotype was counted at least ten times. The chain is built from TRBV27 and TRBJ2-5; D gene uncertain. The length of the CDR3 is 15 residues. Germline lookup yields CDR1 MNHEY and CDR2 SMNVEV (reference sequence). V shed 6 bases and J shed 4 bases, with 18 bases lying between them. CDR3 loop: CASSYLSSGLETQYF. In DNA form, the CDR3 reads TGTGCCAGCAGCTATTTATCGAGTGGGTTAGAGACCCAGTACTTC.

This chain joins TRBV12-3 or TRBV12-4 and TRBJ2-3; no firm D call. With 6 bases removed from V and 2 bases from J, the gap between germline ends came to 9 bases. This CDR3 is 13 amino acids long. The CDR3 DNA is TGTGCCAGCAGGTTGGGCCACACAGATACGCAGTATTTT. Its protein product is CASRLGHTDTQYF.

In this sample, this clonotype turned up a few times. The chain couples TRBV25-1 to TRBJ1-2; perhaps TRBD1 as D (6 bases). Per germline, CDR1 MGHDK and CDR2 SYGVNS. CDR3 length equals 15 residues. Deletions cut 4 bases from V and 4 bases from J, with 16 bases between. The DNA of the CDR3 is TGTGCCAGCAGTGGATCGCAGGGGAAGGCCTATGGCTACACCTTC. Translation gives CASSGSQGKAYGYTF.

The chain recombines TRBV6-5 with TRBJ1-1; possibly TRBD1 for D (6 bases). Germline V gene sequence: CDR1 MNHEY, CDR2 SVGAGI. The CDR3 covers 15 residues. Trimming took 5 bases from V and 3 from J, leaving 16 bases between them. The CDR3 nucleotides are TGTGCCAGCAGTCACAAGGGGGAGGGGTACACTGAAGCTTTCTTT. Protein sequence: CASSHKGEGYTEAFF.

This clonotype was recorded at least ten times. CDR3 sequence reads: CSVPGLAGVAYEQYF. The DNA for the CDR3 is TGCAGCGTACCAGGACTAGCGGGAGTCGCCTACGAGCAGTACTTC. The V gene is TRBV29-1, the J gene TRBJ2-7; TRBD2 matches at 13 bases. Trimming removed 6 bases from V and 2 bases from J; junction bases left unmatched: 7. The CDR3 runs to 15 residues. Looked up from germline, CDR1 is SQVTM and CDR2 is ANQGSEA.